The rows below give T cell receptor beta chains drawn from one sample of a study of T cell repertoires in cytomegalovirus infection. TCRdb analysed the reads with MiXCR anew, one entry per CDR3 protein. The profile shows under 95,000 distinct CDR3 sequences, about 45% of them singletons. The antigens these receptors bind are not known. Sequenced here: CD8+ T cells from cultured PBMCs, sampled from culture after CMV antigen stimulation. The receptors were gathered from a human donor in good health (CMV status not recorded). Some clones in this sample may be carry-over from other donors' samples. The CDR3 runs from the conserved cysteine through the conserved F or W. D genes are given only for firm matches. Clone size appears in some rows only: once, few, many, or a class for an expanded clone.

d_call j_call v_call clone_size cdr3_aa cdr3_nt
TRBD2 TRBJ2-5 TRBV7-2 many CASSLNPGTGGQYF TGTGCCAGCAGCTTAAACCCCGGTACGGGAGGGCAGTACTTC
NA TRBJ1-5 TRBV7-3 few CASSSGQNQPQHF TGTGCCAGCAGCTCCGGACAAAATCAGCCCCAGCATTTT
NA TRBJ2-3 TRBV7-4 few CASSLEDSTDTQYF TGTGCCAGCAGCTTAGAGGACAGTACAGATACGCAGTATTTT
NA TRBJ2-7 TRBV4-2 NA CASSQTIVYEQYF TGTGCCAGCAGCCAGACGATAGTCTACGAGCAGTACTTC
NA TRBJ1-2 TRBV7-9 many CASRVDVYGYTF TGTGCCAGCAGGGTAGATGTGTATGGCTACACCTTC
NA TRBJ1-5 TRBV6-1 NA CASSEQSFNQPQHF TGTGCCAGCAGTGAACAGTCCTTCAATCAGCCCCAGCATTTT
TRBD2 TRBJ2-1 TRBV28 NA CASRLAMEGDEQFF TGTGCCAGCAGACTAGCGATGGAGGGCGATGAGCAGTTCTTC
TRBD1 TRBJ2-3 TRBV27 few CASSYRDRGTDTQYF TGTGCCAGCAGTTACCGGGACAGGGGTACAGATACGCAGTATTTT
TRBD2 TRBJ2-1 TRBV11-3 few CASSLSGGPYNEQFF TGTGCCAGCAGCCTTTCGGGGGGTCCCTACAATGAGCAGTTCTTC
NA TRBJ2-5 TRBV2 few CASSEAWALQETQYF TGTGCCAGCAGTGAAGCATGGGCACTCCAAGAGACCCAGTACTTC
NA TRBJ1-3 TRBV28 once CASSLYTRSGNTIYF TGTGCCAGCAGTTTATACACGCGCTCTGGAAACACCATATATTTT
TRBD1 TRBJ1-6 TRBV6-2/TRBV6-3 NA CASSRQGKSPLHF TGTGCCAGCAGTCGACAGGGGAAATCACCCCTCCACTTT
NA TRBJ1-1 TRBV24-1 NA CATSDRTEPNTEAFF TGTGCCACCAGTGATCGGACAGAGCCGAACACTGAAGCTTTCTTT
NA TRBJ2-5 TRBV7-8 few CASSLDGHLQETQYF TGTGCCAGCAGCTTAGATGGGCACCTCCAAGAGACCCAGTACTTC
NA TRBJ2-1 TRBV5-1 NA CASSLTGLEQFF TGCGCCAGCAGCCTTACAGGGCTTGAGCAGTTCTTC
NA TRBJ2-1 TRBV6-1 NA CASSYTENEQFF TGTGCCAGCAGCTACACCGAGAATGAGCAGTTCTTC
NA TRBJ2-7 TRBV7-2 NA CASSPVEYNEQYF TGTGCCAGCAGCCCCGTGGAGTACAATGAGCAGTACTTC
NA TRBJ2-1 TRBV7-6 few CASSALTVSYNEQFF TGTGCCAGCAGCGCGTTAACGGTCTCCTACAATGAGCAGTTCTTC
TRBD1 TRBJ2-7 TRBV19 NA CATWGQGYEQYF TGTGCCACCTGGGGACAGGGTTACGAGCAGTACTTC
NA TRBJ1-2 TRBV28 NA CASSRGSGYTF TGTGCCAGCAGTCGGGGCTCTGGCTACACCTTC
NA TRBJ2-3 TRBV2 NA CASTPFSSTDTQYF TGTGCCAGCACCCCCTTTTCTAGCACAGATACGCAGTATTTT
NA TRBJ2-5 TRBV7-9 few CASSRTTDQETQYF TGTGCCAGCAGCCGCACAACAGACCAAGAGACCCAGTACTTC
NA TRBJ1-5 TRBV12-3/TRBV12-4 NA CASSLGPSTPTQHF TGTGCCAGCAGTTTAGGGCCCTCAACCCCGACCCAGCATTTT
NA TRBJ1-5 TRBV10-2 NA CASSENRANQPQHF TGCGCCAGCAGTGAGAACAGGGCCAATCAGCCCCAGCATTTT
NA TRBJ2-1 TRBV20-1 NA CSTQPSISSYNEQFF TGCAGTACCCAACCATCAATTAGCTCCTACAATGAGCAGTTCTTC
TRBD1 TRBJ2-7 TRBV27 few CASSPLPGQASYEQYF TGTGCCAGCAGTCCTCTTCCGGGACAGGCCTCCTACGAGCAGTACTTC
NA TRBJ1-1 TRBV28 NA CASSAWENTEAFF TGTGCCAGCAGTGCTTGGGAGAACACTGAAGCTTTCTTT
NA TRBJ1-1 TRBV3-1 NA CASCLAANTEAFF TGTGCCAGCTGCCTGGCAGCGAACACTGAAGCTTTCTTT